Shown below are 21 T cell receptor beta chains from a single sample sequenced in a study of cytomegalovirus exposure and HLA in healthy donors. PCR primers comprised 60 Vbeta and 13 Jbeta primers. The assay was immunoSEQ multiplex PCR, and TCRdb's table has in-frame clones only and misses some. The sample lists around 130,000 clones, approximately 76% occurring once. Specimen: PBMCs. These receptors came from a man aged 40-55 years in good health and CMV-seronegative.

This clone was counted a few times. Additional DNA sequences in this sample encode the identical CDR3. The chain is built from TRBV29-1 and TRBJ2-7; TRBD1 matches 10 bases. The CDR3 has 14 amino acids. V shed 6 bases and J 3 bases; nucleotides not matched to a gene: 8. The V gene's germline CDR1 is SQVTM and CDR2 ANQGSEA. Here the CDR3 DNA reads TGCAGCGTACTGCCCGGGACAGGGGACTACGAGCAGTACTTC. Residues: CSVLPGTGDYEQYF.

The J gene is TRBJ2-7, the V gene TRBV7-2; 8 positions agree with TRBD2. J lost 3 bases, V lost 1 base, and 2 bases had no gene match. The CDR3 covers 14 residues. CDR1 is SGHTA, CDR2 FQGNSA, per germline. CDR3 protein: CASSLDREGYEQYF. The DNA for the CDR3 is TGTGCCAGCAGCTTAGATCGGGAGGGCTACGAGCAGTACTTC. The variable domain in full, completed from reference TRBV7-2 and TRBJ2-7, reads GAGVSQSPSNKVTEKGKDVELRCDPISGHTALYWYRQSLGQGLEFLIYFQGNSAPDKSGLPSDRFSAERTGGSVSTLTIQRTQQEDSAVYLCASSLDREGYEQYFGPGTRLTVT.

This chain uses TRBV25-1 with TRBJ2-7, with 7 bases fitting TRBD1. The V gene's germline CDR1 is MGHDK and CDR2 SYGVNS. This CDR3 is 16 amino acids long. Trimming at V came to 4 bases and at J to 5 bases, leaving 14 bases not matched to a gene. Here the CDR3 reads CASSGLRGIGRDEQYF. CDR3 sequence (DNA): TGTGCCAGCAGTGGGCTCAGGGGGATCGGAAGGGACGAGCAGTACTTC.

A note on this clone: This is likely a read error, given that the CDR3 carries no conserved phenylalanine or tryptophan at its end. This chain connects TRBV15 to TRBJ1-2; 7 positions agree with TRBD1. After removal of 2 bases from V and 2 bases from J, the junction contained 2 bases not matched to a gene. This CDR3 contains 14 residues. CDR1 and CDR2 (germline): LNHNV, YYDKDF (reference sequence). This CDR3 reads CATSRNRGNYGYTI. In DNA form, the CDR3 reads TGTGCCACCAGCAGAAACAGGGGAAACTATGGCTACACCATC.

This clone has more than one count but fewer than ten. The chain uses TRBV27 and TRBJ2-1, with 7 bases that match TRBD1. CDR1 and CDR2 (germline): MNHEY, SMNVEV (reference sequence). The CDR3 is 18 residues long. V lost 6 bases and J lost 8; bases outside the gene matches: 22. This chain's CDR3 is CASRFIAASGRGSDEQFF. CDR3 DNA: TGTGCCAGCAGATTTATCGCGGCTTCGGGCAGGGGGAGCGATGAGCAGTTCTTC.

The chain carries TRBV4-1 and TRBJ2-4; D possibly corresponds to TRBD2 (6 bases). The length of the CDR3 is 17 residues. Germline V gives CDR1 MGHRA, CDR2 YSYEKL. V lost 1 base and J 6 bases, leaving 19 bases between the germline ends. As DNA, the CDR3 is TGCGCCAGCAGCCAAGGACTGGCCGGGACTGGGGGAAACATTCAGTACTTC. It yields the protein CASSQGLAGTGGNIQYF.

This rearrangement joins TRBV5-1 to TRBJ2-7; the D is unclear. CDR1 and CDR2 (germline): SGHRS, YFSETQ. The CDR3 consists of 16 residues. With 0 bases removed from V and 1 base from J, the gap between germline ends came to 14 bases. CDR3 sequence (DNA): TGCGCCAGCAGCTTGGATACAGAGATGCTGTCCTACGAGCAGTACTTC. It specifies CASSLDTEMLSYEQYF. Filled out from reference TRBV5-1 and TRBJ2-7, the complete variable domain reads KAGVTQTPRYLIKTRGQQVTLSCSPISGHRSVSWYQQTPGQGLQFLFEYFSETQRNKGNFPGRFSGRQFSNSRSEMNVSTLELGDSALYLCASSLDTEMLSYEQYFGPGTRLTVT.

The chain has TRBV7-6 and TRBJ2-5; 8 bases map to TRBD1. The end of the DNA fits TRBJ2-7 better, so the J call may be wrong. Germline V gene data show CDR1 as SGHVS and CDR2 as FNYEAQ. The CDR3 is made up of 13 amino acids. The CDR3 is CASSETGAYEQYF. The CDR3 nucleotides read TGTGCCAGCAGCGAGACAGGGGCCTACGAGCAGTACTTC.

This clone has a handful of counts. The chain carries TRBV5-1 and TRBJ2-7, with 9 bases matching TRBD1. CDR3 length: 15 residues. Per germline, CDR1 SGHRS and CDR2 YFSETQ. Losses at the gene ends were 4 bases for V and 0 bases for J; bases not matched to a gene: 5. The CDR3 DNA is TGCGCCAGCAGCGTAACAGGGGGCATCTCCTACGAGCAGTACTTC. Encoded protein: CASSVTGGISYEQYF.

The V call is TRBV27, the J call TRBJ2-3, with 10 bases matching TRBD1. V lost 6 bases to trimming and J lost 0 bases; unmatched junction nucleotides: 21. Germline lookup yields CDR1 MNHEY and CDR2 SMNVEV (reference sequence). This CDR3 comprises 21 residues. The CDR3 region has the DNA TGTGCCAGCAGACCTCTGGGGGGACAGGGGATAGGTCTAGTCAGCACAGATACGCAGTATTTT. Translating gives CASRPLGGQGIGLVSTDTQYF.

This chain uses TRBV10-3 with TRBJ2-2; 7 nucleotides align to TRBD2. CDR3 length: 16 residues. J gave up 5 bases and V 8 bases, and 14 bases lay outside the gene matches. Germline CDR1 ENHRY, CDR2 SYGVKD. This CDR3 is CAIGGSGGSHTGELFF. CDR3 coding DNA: TGTGCCATCGGGGGATCGGGAGGAAGTCATACCGGGGAGCTGTTTTTT.

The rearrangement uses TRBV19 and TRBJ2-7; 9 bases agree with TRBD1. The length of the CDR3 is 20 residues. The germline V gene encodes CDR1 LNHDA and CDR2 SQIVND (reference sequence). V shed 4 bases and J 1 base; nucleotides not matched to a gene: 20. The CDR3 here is CASSNIFLTVQGAPSYEQYF. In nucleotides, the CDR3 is TGTGCCAGTAGTAACATCTTCCTTACTGTACAGGGGGCCCCTTCCTACGAGCAGTACTTC.

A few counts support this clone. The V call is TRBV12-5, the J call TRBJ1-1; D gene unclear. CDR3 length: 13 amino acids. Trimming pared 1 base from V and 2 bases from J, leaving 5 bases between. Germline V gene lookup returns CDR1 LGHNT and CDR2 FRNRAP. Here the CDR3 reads CASGLALNTEAFF. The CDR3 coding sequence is TGTGCTAGTGGTTTGGCGCTAAACACTGAAGCTTTCTTT.

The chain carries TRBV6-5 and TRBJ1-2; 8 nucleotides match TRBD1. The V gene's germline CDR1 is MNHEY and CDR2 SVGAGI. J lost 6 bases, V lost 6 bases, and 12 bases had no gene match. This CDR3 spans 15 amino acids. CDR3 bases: TGTGCCAGCAGCACCCCAGGGGGCCCACTTCATGGCTACACCTTC. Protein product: CASSTPGGPLHGYTF.

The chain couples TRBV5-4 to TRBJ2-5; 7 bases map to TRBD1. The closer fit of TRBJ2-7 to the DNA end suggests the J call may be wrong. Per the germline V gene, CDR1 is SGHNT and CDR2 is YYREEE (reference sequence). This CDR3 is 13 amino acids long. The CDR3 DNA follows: TGTGCCAGTCGGGACAGTCAGAGCTACGAGCAGTACTTC. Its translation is CASRDSQSYEQYF.

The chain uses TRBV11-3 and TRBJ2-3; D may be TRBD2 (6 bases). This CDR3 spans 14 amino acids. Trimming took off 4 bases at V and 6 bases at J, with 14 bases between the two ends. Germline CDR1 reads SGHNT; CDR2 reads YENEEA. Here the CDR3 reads CASSSRDSQDTQYF. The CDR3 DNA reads TGTGCCAGCAGCTCGCGGGACTCCCAGGATACGCAGTATTTT.

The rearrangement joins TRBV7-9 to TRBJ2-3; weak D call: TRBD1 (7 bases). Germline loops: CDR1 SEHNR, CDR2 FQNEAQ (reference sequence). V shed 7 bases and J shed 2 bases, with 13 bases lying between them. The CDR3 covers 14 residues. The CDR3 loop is CASIAGQITDTQYF. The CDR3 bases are TGTGCCAGCATCGCGGGACAGATCACAGATACGCAGTATTTT.

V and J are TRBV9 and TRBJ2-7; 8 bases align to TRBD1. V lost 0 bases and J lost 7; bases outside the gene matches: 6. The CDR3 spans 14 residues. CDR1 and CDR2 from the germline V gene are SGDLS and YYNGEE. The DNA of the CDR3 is TGTGCCAGCAGCGTAGTTCCAACAGGGGGGGAGCAGTACTTC. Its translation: CASSVVPTGGEQYF.

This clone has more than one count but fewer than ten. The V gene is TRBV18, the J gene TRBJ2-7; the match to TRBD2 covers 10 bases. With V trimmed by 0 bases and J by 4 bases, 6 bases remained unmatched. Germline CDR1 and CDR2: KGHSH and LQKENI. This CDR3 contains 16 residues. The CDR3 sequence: CASSPPGLAGVYEQYF. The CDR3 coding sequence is TGTGCCAGCTCACCACCGGGGCTAGCGGGAGTTTACGAGCAGTACTTC. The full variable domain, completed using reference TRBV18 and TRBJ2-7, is NAGVMQNPRHLVRRRGQEARLRCSPMKGHSHVYWYRQLPEEGLKFMVYLQKENIIDESGMPKERFSAEFPKEGPSILRIQQVVRGDSAAYFCASSPPGLAGVYEQYFGPGTRLTVT.

The CDR3 region has the DNA TGCGCCAGCAGCTGGTCTAGCGGGAGGGCCATCGTCTACGAGCAGTACTTC. Translating it yields CASSWSSGRAIVYEQYF. The rearrangement joins TRBV5-1 to TRBJ2-7, with 12 bases lining up with TRBD2. The CDR3 contains 17 residues. CDR1 and CDR2 (germline): SGHRS, YFSETQ. V shed 3 bases, J shed 3 bases, and the junction held 10 bases outside the gene matches.

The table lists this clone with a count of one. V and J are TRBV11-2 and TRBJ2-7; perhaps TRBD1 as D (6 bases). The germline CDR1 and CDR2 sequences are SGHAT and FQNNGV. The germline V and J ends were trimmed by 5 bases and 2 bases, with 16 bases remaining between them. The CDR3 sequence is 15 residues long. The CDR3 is CASSLGTSRTYEQYF. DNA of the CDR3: TGTGCCAGCAGCCTTGGGACATCCCGAACCTACGAGCAGTACTTC.